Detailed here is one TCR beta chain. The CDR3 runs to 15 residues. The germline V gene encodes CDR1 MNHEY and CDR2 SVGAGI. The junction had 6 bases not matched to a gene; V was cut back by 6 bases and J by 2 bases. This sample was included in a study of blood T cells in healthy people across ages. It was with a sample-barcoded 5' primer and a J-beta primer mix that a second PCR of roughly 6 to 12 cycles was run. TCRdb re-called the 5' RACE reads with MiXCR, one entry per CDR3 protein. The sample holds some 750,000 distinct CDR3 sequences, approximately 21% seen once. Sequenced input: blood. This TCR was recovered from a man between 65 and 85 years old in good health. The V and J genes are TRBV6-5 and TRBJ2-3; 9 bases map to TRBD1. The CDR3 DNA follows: TGTGCCAGCAGAACGGACAGGGGTATCACAGATACGCAGTATTTT. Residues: CASRTDRGITDTQYF.